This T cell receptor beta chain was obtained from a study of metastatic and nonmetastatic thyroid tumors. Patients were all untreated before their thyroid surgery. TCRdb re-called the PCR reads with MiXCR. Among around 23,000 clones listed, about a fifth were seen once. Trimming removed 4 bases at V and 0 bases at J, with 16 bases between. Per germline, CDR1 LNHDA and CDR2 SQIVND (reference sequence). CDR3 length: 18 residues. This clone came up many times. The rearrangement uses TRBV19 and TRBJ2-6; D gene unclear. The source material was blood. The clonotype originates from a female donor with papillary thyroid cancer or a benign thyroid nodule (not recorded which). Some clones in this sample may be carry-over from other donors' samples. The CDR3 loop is CASSRWISRSSGANVLTF. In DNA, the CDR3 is TGTGCCAGTAGTAGATGGATATCCCGGAGCTCTGGGGCCAACGTCCTGACTTTC.